These 24 T cell receptor beta chains were all obtained from the same sample, sequenced in a study of control samples from healthy donors and cancer patients. Using immunoSEQ multiplex PCR, the repertoire was profiled, and TCRdb retains in-frame clones only, with some absent. The profile covers fewer than 200,000 clones, with just over 90% appearing a single time and approximately 4% taken by the ten largest. The sample taken for sequencing was blood. The receptors stem from a woman aged 55-75 years in good health.

The chain joins TRBV4-3 to TRBJ1-1, with D tentatively TRBD1 (6 bases). The germline gives CDR1 LGHNA, CDR2 YSLEER. This CDR3 comprises 14 residues. Deletions cut 4 bases from V and 9 bases from J, with 18 bases between. The CDR3 here is CASSPDYRATQAFF. Here the CDR3 DNA reads TGCGCCAGCAGCCCTGACTACAGGGCTACACAAGCTTTCTTT.

The rearrangement uses TRBV30 and TRBJ2-1; D not resolved. The CDR3 covers 9 residues. The V gene's germline CDR1 is GTSNPN and CDR2 SVGIG (reference sequence). Trimming removed 5 bases at V and 15 bases at J, with 11 bases between. In DNA form, the CDR3 reads TGTGCCTGGGGCACCCCCGGGTTCTTC. Translating it yields CAWGTPGFF.

This clone came up once. This chain links TRBV7-9 with TRBJ1-2; D is uncertain. Germline V gene sequence: CDR1 SEHNR, CDR2 FQNEAQ (reference sequence). The CDR3 extends over 19 amino acids. V was pared by 0 bases and J by 0 bases, with 20 bases between. The DNA of the CDR3 is TGTGCCAGCAGCTTAGCCCGCCCCGCCAGCCGATTATCTAACTATGGCTACACCTTC. This codes for CASSLARPASRLSNYGYTF.

The chain joins TRBV7-9 to TRBJ2-1, with 9 bases lining up with TRBD1. Looked up from germline, CDR1 is SEHNR and CDR2 is FQNEAQ (reference sequence). The CDR3 length is 15 residues. After removal of 5 bases from V and 5 bases from J, the junction contained 7 bases not matched to a gene. CDR3 coding DNA: TGTGCCAGCAGCCGATGGGACAGGGAAAACAATGAGCAGTTCTTC. It encodes CASSRWDRENNEQFF.

The rearrangement joins TRBV4-2 to TRBJ2-3; D is ambiguous. Trimming pared 3 bases from V and 3 bases from J, leaving 16 bases between. CDR1 is LGHNA, CDR2 YNFKEQ, per germline. This CDR3 has 16 amino acids. CDR3 DNA sequence: TGTGCCAGCAGCCATTTTCAGAGAGGTGAAACAGATACGCAGTATTTT. It yields the protein CASSHFQRGETDTQYF.

The chain joins TRBV15 to TRBJ1-1, with D possibly being TRBD1 (5 bases). Trimming took off 3 bases at V and 5 bases at J, with 25 bases between the two ends. The CDR3 has 18 residues. CDR1 and CDR2 from the germline V gene are LNHNV and YYDKDF (reference sequence). The CDR3 bases are TGTGCCACCAGCAGGGACCCGAACCGGGCAGGGAGGAGGACTGAAGCTTTCTTT. Translation: CATSRDPNRAGRRTEAFF.

CDR3 region: CASSSGQYPRSQYF. The CDR3 bases are TGTGCCAGCAGCTCTGGACAGTACCCCCGGTCCCAGTACTTC. The V and J genes are TRBV7-2 and TRBJ2-5; a weak D match, TRBD1 (6 bases). This CDR3 region has 14 residues. V lost 4 bases and J lost 9, with 18 bases in between. The germline gives CDR1 SGHTA, CDR2 FQGNSA.

V usage is TRBV9 and J usage is TRBJ1-5; D remains unclear. This CDR3 is 15 amino acids long. Germline CDR1 is SGDLS and CDR2 is YYNGEE. Trimming removed 2 bases from V and 4 bases from J, with 13 bases in between. The CDR3 protein is CASSVEGRPNQPQHF. In DNA, the CDR3 is TGTGCCAGCAGCGTTGAGGGCCGCCCAAATCAGCCCCAGCATTTT.

The V gene is TRBV18, the J gene TRBJ2-5; D is undetermined. The V gene lost 5 bases and the J gene lost 1 base, with 11 bases spanning the gap. The CDR3 spans 14 residues. Germline V gene sequence: CDR1 KGHSH, CDR2 LQKENI. The CDR3 protein is CASSTRSGQETQYF. CDR3 bases: TGTGCCAGCTCAACGAGGTCGGGCCAAGAGACCCAGTACTTC.

The CDR3 region has the DNA TGTGCCAGCACCCTCGAAGGGGGGCTCACCGGGGAGCTGTTTTTT. Residues: CASTLEGGLTGELFF. The chain joins TRBV7-2 to TRBJ2-2, with D tentatively TRBD1 or TRBD2 (6 bases each). CDR3 length equals 15 residues. The germline gives CDR1 SGHTA, CDR2 FQGNSA. Trimming removed 7 bases from V and 4 bases from J, with 16 bases in between. The full variable domain, in which reference TRBV7-2 and TRBJ2-2 provide the parts outside the CDR3, is GAGVSQSPSNKVTEKGKDVELRCDPISGHTALYWYRQSLGQGLEFLIYFQGNSAPDKSGLPSDRFSAERTGGSVSTLTIQRTQQEDSAVYLCASTLEGGLTGELFFGEGSRLTVL.

The chain joins TRBV6-5 to TRBJ1-5; D gene uncertain. The CDR3 contains 12 residues. V was shortened by 7 bases and J by 0 bases, with 4 bases between the two germline ends. The germline CDR1 and CDR2 sequences are MNHEY and SVGAGI. In nucleotides, the CDR3 is TGTGCCAGCAAGGGTAGCAATCAGCCCCAGCATTTT. It yields the protein CASKGSNQPQHF.

The rearrangement uses TRBV19 and TRBJ2-3; 14 bases map to TRBD2. This CDR3 spans 18 amino acids. J was trimmed by 1 base and V by 2 bases; bases with no gene match: 5. Looked up from germline, CDR1 is LNHDA and CDR2 is SQIVND (reference sequence). CDR3 nucleotide sequence: TGTGCCAGTAGTATAACCCCGGGACTAGCGGGGGGCACAGATACGCAGTATTTT. It is translated as CASSITPGLAGGTDTQYF.

Of note for this clone: Compared with germline, one end of the junction differs, possibly owing to a read error. V is TRBV11-2 and J is TRBJ2-5; the match to TRBD1 covers 8 bases. Germline loops: CDR1 SGHAT, CDR2 FQNNGV. The CDR3 is 15 residues long. CDR3 sequence: CASSLDRGWGETQYF. CDR3 in DNA: TGTGCCAGCAGCCTAGACAGGGGCTGGGGAGAGACCCAGTACTTC. The entire variable domain, with the rest obtained from reference TRBV11-2 and TRBJ2-5, is as follows: EAGVAQSPRYKIIEKRQSVAFWCNPISGHATLYWYQQILGQGPKLLIQFQNNGVVDDSQLPKDRFSAERLKGVDSTLKIQPAKLEDSAVYLCASSLDRGWGETQYFGPGTRLLVL.

The genes are TRBV21-1 and TRBJ2-5; the table assigns TRBD1, which was not confirmed against the DNA. TRBV21-1 is a pseudogene segment. The CDR3 runs to 15 residues. CDR3 loop: CASSKVCGAQETQYF. CDR3 DNA: TGTGCCAGCAGCAAAGTCTGTGGGGCCCAAGAGACCCAGTACTTC.

V gene TRBV7-3 combines with J gene TRBJ1-4; D remains unclear. Between the trimmed V and J ends, which lost 5 bases and 0 bases, there was a span of 10 bases. Germline assignment: CDR1 SGHTA and CDR2 FQGTGA. The CDR3 covers 15 residues. The CDR3 DNA is TGTGCCAGCAGCCTAGGCCCTTCAACTAATGAAAAACTGTTTTTT. Its translation is CASSLGPSTNEKLFF. The full variable domain, with the rest looked up from reference TRBV7-3 and TRBJ1-4, is GAGVSQTPSNKVTEKGKYVELRCDPISGHTALYWYRQSLGQGPEFLIYFQGTGAADDSGLPNDRFFAVRPEGSVSTLKIQRTERGDSAVYLCASSLGPSTNEKLFFGSGTQLSVL.

The rearrangement uses TRBV9 and TRBJ1-2; TRBD1 is a possible D gene (6 bases). The CDR3 length is 14 residues. V was trimmed by 5 bases and J by 3 bases, leaving 14 bases between them. Per germline, CDR1 SGDLS and CDR2 YYNGEE. The CDR3 reads CASSPTTGHYGYTF. The CDR3 DNA sequence: TGTGCCAGCAGTCCAACAACAGGGCACTATGGCTACACCTTC.

The chain links TRBV4-3 to TRBJ1-1; perhaps TRBD1 as D (6 bases). Trimming took off 4 bases at V and 2 bases at J, with 11 bases between the two ends. This CDR3 has 14 residues. Germline CDR1 and CDR2: LGHNA and YSLEER. The CDR3 loop is CASSPDRTNTEAFF. Here the CDR3 DNA reads TGCGCCAGCAGCCCAGACAGGACCAACACTGAAGCTTTCTTT.

The chain couples TRBV12-3 or TRBV12-4 to TRBJ1-3; no clear D. The V gene lost 4 bases and the J gene lost 0 bases, with 4 bases spanning the gap. The CDR3 loop spans 13 amino acids. DNA for the CDR3: TGTGCCAGCAGTTCTTACTCTGGAAACACCATATATTTT. Its protein is CASSSYSGNTIYF.

The genes are TRBV2 and TRBJ1-2; D is possibly TRBD1 (5 bases). V lost 5 bases, J lost 4 bases, and 14 bases lay in between. Germline assignment: CDR1 SNHLY and CDR2 FYNNEI. This CDR3 comprises 14 residues. In DNA form, the CDR3 reads TGTGCCAGCAGTCCCTCCAGGGTGCGCTATGGCTACACCTTC. Translated, it gives CASSPSRVRYGYTF.

The V gene is TRBV5-1, the J gene TRBJ2-5; 8 bases fit TRBD1. CDR3 length: 14 residues. J lost 5 bases, V lost 0 bases, and 3 bases had no gene match. Germline CDR1 SGHRS, CDR2 YFSETQ. CDR3 bases: TGCGCCAGCAGCTTGGGAACAGGGGGGGAGACCCAGTACTTC. This translates into CASSLGTGGETQYF.

V gene TRBV7-9 combines with J gene TRBJ2-7, with D perhaps assigned TRBD1 or TRBD2 (5 bases each). CDR1 and CDR2 from the germline V gene are SEHNR and FQNEAQ (reference sequence). V dropped 3 bases and J dropped 7 bases, with 13 bases sitting between them. This CDR3 comprises 13 residues. The CDR3 region is CASSFLGPREQYF. CDR3 bases: TGTGCCAGCAGCTTTCTGGGACCCAGGGAGCAGTACTTC.

The chain combines TRBV6-5 with TRBJ1-4; no reliable D call. Trimming took off 10 bases at V and 0 bases at J, with 12 bases between the two ends. The CDR3 consists of 14 residues. Germline V gene sequence: CDR1 MNHEY, CDR2 SVGAGI. CDR3 protein: CATTRTSTNEKLFF. Written as DNA, the CDR3 is TGTGCCACCACCCGGACGTCAACTAATGAAAAACTGTTTTTT.

The rearrangement uses TRBV27 and TRBJ1-5; 8 nucleotides match TRBD1. The CDR3 consists of 15 residues. Germline CDR1 reads MNHEY; CDR2 reads SMNVEV (reference sequence). Trimming took 5 bases from V and 6 from J; bases not matched to a gene: 9. CDR3 nucleotide sequence: TGTGCCAGCAGTATAACCCCCGACAGGGGTCAGCCCCAGCATTTT. Protein sequence: CASSITPDRGQPQHF.

The chain links TRBV7-3 to TRBJ2-1, with 12 positions matching TRBD2. Germline lookup yields CDR1 SGHTA and CDR2 FQGTGA. This CDR3 is built from 16 residues. V was pared by 5 bases and J by 9 bases, with 11 bases of the junction left unmatched. This chain's CDR3 is CASSQGASGGATEQFF. The CDR3 coding sequence is TGTGCCAGCAGCCAAGGCGCTAGCGGGGGGGCCACTGAGCAGTTCTTC.